The 13 T cell receptor beta chains below were found in one sample sequenced in a study of blood T cell repertoires in COVID-19. TCRdb keeps only in-frame clones here, not all; method: immunoSEQ multiplex PCR. The table lists 15,000 or so clones, approximately 90% of them singletons. Sequencing used peripheral blood. Receptor source: a man aged 45-60 years with active COVID-19.

CDR3 in amino acids: CASSSLTSLYNEQFF. Here the CDR3 DNA reads TGTGCCAGCAGCTCCCTGACTAGCCTTTATAATGAGCAGTTCTTC. This rearrangement joins TRBV11-3 to TRBJ2-1, with 7 bases lining up with TRBD2. V was pared by 4 bases and J by 7 bases, with 10 bases of the junction left unmatched. The CDR3 covers 15 residues. Germline V gene sequence: CDR1 SGHNT, CDR2 YENEEA.

The chain carries TRBV27 and TRBJ2-6, with D possibly being TRBD2 (5 bases). The CDR3 is made up of 18 amino acids. Trimming cost V 6 bases and J 0 bases, with 18 bases left between them. From germline, CDR1 is MNHEY and CDR2 SMNVEV (reference sequence). This CDR3 is CASRGVGSISSGANVLTF. The DNA for the CDR3 is TGTGCCAGCAGGGGAGTGGGCAGCATTAGCTCTGGGGCCAACGTCCTGACTTTC.

The J gene is TRBJ2-7, the V gene TRBV11-2; unclear D gene. The CDR3 is 13 residues long. The germline CDR1 and CDR2 sequences are SGHAT and FQNNGV. Trimming took 5 bases from V and 7 from J, leaving 15 bases between them. The CDR3 is CASSRLDVREQYF. CDR3 DNA: TGTGCCAGCAGCCGCTTAGATGTCCGGGAGCAGTACTTC.

This chain's CDR3 is CASSTSGRSPTNEKLFF. The DNA of the CDR3 is TGTGCCAGCAGTACCTCGGGAAGAAGTCCAACTAATGAAAAACTGTTTTTT. V gene TRBV28 combines with J gene TRBJ1-4; no reliable D call. V lost 5 bases to trimming and J lost 0 bases, with 16 bases between them. The germline V gene has CDR1 MDHEN and CDR2 SYDVKM. The CDR3 runs to 17 residues.

V usage is TRBV11-3 and J usage is TRBJ2-7; 9 bases are a match to TRBD2. Germline lookup yields CDR1 SGHNT and CDR2 YENEEA. The CDR3 runs to 15 residues. Losses at the gene ends were 2 bases for V and 4 bases for J; bases not matched to a gene: 6. CDR3 in amino acids: CASSLNSGRGYEQYF. The DNA of the CDR3 is TGTGCCAGCAGCTTAAATAGCGGGAGAGGTTACGAGCAGTACTTC.

J is TRBJ2-3 and V is TRBV5-1; D ambiguous. Trimming removed 0 bases from V and 4 bases from J, with 12 bases in between. Germline V gives CDR1 SGHRS, CDR2 YFSETQ. The CDR3 sequence is 15 residues long. CDR3: CASSLVGRMSDTQYF. The CDR3 DNA reads TGCGCCAGCAGCTTGGTGGGCCGGATGTCAGATACGCAGTATTTT.

V usage is TRBV10-1 and J usage is TRBJ2-3, with 7 bases lining up with TRBD2. This CDR3 region has 15 residues. Germline V CDR1 and CDR2: WNHNN, SYGVQD (reference sequence). V lost 6 bases, J lost 4 bases, and 10 bases stayed unmatched. In nucleotides, the CDR3 is TGCGCCAGCAGGAGGAAACGGGAGGAAGCAGATACGCAGTATTTT. This sequence encodes CASRRKREEADTQYF.

The chain employs TRBV9 and TRBJ1-2; D remains unclear. Germline CDR1 and CDR2: SGDLS and YYNGEE. This CDR3 is built from 14 residues. Trimming shortened V by 0 bases and J by 2 bases, and 8 bases separated the two germline ends. The CDR3 region is CASSVDPVNYGYTF. In DNA form, the CDR3 reads TGTGCCAGCAGCGTAGATCCGGTGAACTATGGCTACACCTTC. The complete variable domain, with remaining parts taken from reference TRBV9 and TRBJ1-2, reads DSGVTQTPKHLITATGQRVTLRCSPRSGDLSVYWYQQSLDQGLQFLIQYYNGEERAKGNILERFSAQQFPDLHSELNLSSLELGDSALYFCASSVDPVNYGYTFGSGTRLTVV.

The rearrangement uses TRBV9 and TRBJ2-7; 10 bases map to TRBD2. This CDR3 contains 17 residues. The ends lost 3 bases at V and 7 bases at J; junction bases unmatched: 16. CDR1 is SGDLS and CDR2 is YYNGEE in the germline V gene. The DNA for the CDR3 is TGTGCCAGCAGCGCCACTGGTTGGTCTAGCGGGAGTGGGGAGCAGTACTTC. It specifies CASSATGWSSGSGEQYF.

The V gene is TRBV3-1 (or the pseudogene TRBV3-2), the J gene TRBJ1-1; no firm D call. From germline, CDR1 is LGHDT and CDR2 YNNKEL (reference sequence). This CDR3 contains 12 residues. The V and J ends lost 2 bases and 10 bases respectively, with 11 bases between them. The CDR3 DNA sequence: TGTGCCAGCAGCCAACCTCGGGAGGGAGCTTTCTTT. This translates into CASSQPREGAFF.

The chain carries TRBV5-1 and TRBJ2-7; D is perhaps TRBD2 (6 bases). CDR3 size: 14 residues. The germline V gene has CDR1 SGHRS and CDR2 YFSETQ. V lost 0 bases and J lost 2, with 9 bases in between. The CDR3 region has the DNA TGCGCCAGCAGCTTGGAGGGACTTACCTACGAGCAGTACTTC. This sequence encodes CASSLEGLTYEQYF.

The genes are TRBV12-3 or TRBV12-4 and TRBJ1-1, with D perhaps TRBD1 (6 bases). This CDR3 is built from 11 residues. V was pared by 5 bases and J by 11 bases, with 12 bases between. CDR3 sequence: CASSTGTTAFF. The CDR3 region has the DNA TGTGCCAGCAGTACCGGGACAACGGCTTTCTTT.

V usage is TRBV5-1 and J usage is TRBJ2-1; 8 bases map to TRBD1. Germline CDR1 and CDR2: SGHRS and YFSETQ. Unmatched junction bases numbered 5, after V lost 4 bases and J lost 8 bases. The CDR3 covers 13 residues. CDR3 in DNA: TGCGCCAGCAGCGAGGACAGGGACTATGAGCAGTTCTTC. This encodes CASSEDRDYEQFF.